This passage covers 4 T cell receptor beta chains from one sample sequenced in a study of identical twins. TCRdb ran MiXCR on the 5' RACE reads and lists one entry per CDR3 protein. This sample yields roughly 720,000 distinct CDR3 sequences, of which roughly 18% are seen a single time; approximately 14% belongs to the top ten. The same specimen was also included in a second study, on T cells expressing NK-cell markers.

Sequenced: PBMCs. The receptors come from a woman aged 18-30 years in good health.

The V call is TRBV30, the J call TRBJ2-7, with TRBD2 matching over 12 bases. Germline V CDR1 and CDR2: GTSNPN, SVGIG (reference sequence). Germline trimming cut 5 bases from V and 6 bases from J; bases unmatched to any gene: 5. The CDR3 has 13 residues. CDR3 loop: CAWRLAGGLEQYF. CDR3 nucleotide sequence: TGTGCCTGGCGGCTAGCGGGAGGGCTCGAGCAGTACTTC.

This clonotype was counted between two and nine times. This rearrangement joins TRBV5-5 to TRBJ1-1; D uncertain. The CDR3 runs to 14 residues. Germline values: CDR1 SGHKS, CDR2 YYEKEE (reference sequence). V was trimmed by 3 bases and J by 10 bases, leaving 19 bases between them. CDR3 protein: CASSSPFAEIGAFF. The CDR3 nucleotides are TGTGCCAGCAGCTCCCCCTTCGCAGAGATTGGAGCTTTCTTT.

The chain employs TRBV10-3 and TRBJ2-3; 8 bases are shared with TRBD1. Unmatched junction bases numbered 6, after V lost 2 bases and J lost 5 bases. CDR1 and CDR2 (germline): ENHRY, SYGVKD. This CDR3 comprises 15 residues. The CDR3 nucleotides read TGTGCCATCAGTGAGATTGCGGACAGGGAAGATACGCAGTATTTT. It translates to CAISEIADREDTQYF.

The V call is TRBV7-9, the J call TRBJ1-1; 7 bases map to TRBD1. Germline values: CDR1 SEHNR, CDR2 FQNEAQ (reference sequence). The V and J ends lost 3 bases and 0 bases, in that order; junction bases with no gene match: 4. The CDR3 consists of 15 residues. CDR3 sequence reads: CASSFGTAMNTEAFF. The CDR3 DNA reads as TGTGCCAGCAGCTTTGGGACAGCAATGAACACTGAAGCTTTCTTT.